These 27 T cell receptor beta chains came from one sample sequenced in a study of OX40 agonist ivuxolimab in advanced cancers. Here immunoSEQ multiplex PCR was the method, and the copy in TCRdb shows in-frame clones only, minus some. The sample consists of around 70,000 clones, around 83% of them appearing once. Here the sequenced sample was CD4+ or CD8+ T cells sorted from blood, taken in a trial of the OX40 agonist ivuxolimab. The receptors were sampled from an adult with an advanced solid tumor such as melanoma, head and neck, liver or kidney cancer.

The CDR3 protein is CASSLDGVPGGWYEQYF. The CDR3 DNA reads as TGTGCCAGCAGCTTAGACGGGGTGCCGGGAGGGTGGTACGAGCAGTACTTC. This chain connects TRBV7-2 to TRBJ2-7; 8 bases align to TRBD2. The CDR3 sequence is 17 residues long. Germline CDR1 is SGHTA and CDR2 is FQGNSA. With 1 base clipped from V and 4 bases from J, the junction kept 12 bases outside the gene matches.

This chain joins TRBV27 and TRBJ1-2, with D maybe TRBD1 (5 bases). The germline V gene encodes CDR1 MNHEY and CDR2 SMNVEV (reference sequence). This CDR3 region has 16 residues. V lost 2 bases and J 7 bases, leaving 20 bases between the germline ends. The CDR3 DNA is TGTGCCAGCAGTTTAGAAGGGGTAGGAGAGATACGTGGCTACACCTTC. Amino acid sequence: CASSLEGVGEIRGYTF.

This chain uses TRBV7-6 with TRBJ2-6, with 15 bases matching TRBD2. This CDR3 region has 18 residues. Germline CDR1 reads SGHVS; CDR2 reads FNYEAQ. Unmatched junction bases numbered 6, after V lost 6 bases and J lost 3 bases. The CDR3 spells CASRNGLAGGRGANVLTF. In DNA, the CDR3 is TGTGCCAGCAGGAACGGACTAGCGGGAGGGCGTGGGGCCAACGTCCTGACTTTC.

This clone came up a few times. In DNA, the CDR3 is TGTGCCAGCAGCCACACACCAGGGTCAAACTACGAGCAGTACTTC. Amino acid sequence: CASSHTPGSNYEQYF. The chain is built from TRBV4-2 and TRBJ2-7; D is possibly TRBD1 (5 bases). The V and J ends lost 3 bases and 3 bases respectively, with 15 bases between them. Germline-derived CDR1 and CDR2 are LGHNA and YNFKEQ. This CDR3 has 15 residues.

The genes are TRBV15 and TRBJ2-5; TRBD1 or TRBD2 may be the D gene (6 bases each). Trimming cost V 0 bases and J 5 bases, with 16 bases left between them. Germline V gene lookup returns CDR1 LNHNV and CDR2 YYDKDF (reference sequence). This CDR3 spans 16 amino acids. CDR3 bases: TGTGCCACCAGCAGAGATCACCCGGGGGCTATGGAGACCCAGTACTTC. Amino acid sequence: CATSRDHPGAMETQYF.

The chain is built from TRBV5-1 and TRBJ2-1; 11 positions agree with TRBD2. This CDR3 is built from 15 residues. Germline CDR1 and CDR2: SGHRS and YFSETQ. The V segment lost 5 bases and the J segment 4 bases; nucleotides outside the gene matches: 5. The CDR3 region has the DNA TGCGCCAGCAGAATAGCGGGAGGGCCGTACAATGAGCAGTTCTTC. This encodes CASRIAGGPYNEQFF.

In this sample, this clone turned up once. The chain employs TRBV5-4 and TRBJ2-1; 10 positions match TRBD2. The V gene end was trimmed by 4 bases and the J gene end by 8 bases; junction bases not matched to a gene: 6. Germline V lookup: CDR1 SGHNT, CDR2 YYREEE (reference sequence). The CDR3 consists of 14 residues. This CDR3 is CASSREREGYEQFF. In DNA form, the CDR3 reads TGTGCCAGCAGCCGCGAGCGGGAGGGGTATGAGCAGTTCTTC.

In its sample, this clone was seen a few times. The chain has TRBV28 and TRBJ2-5; 7 bases line up with TRBD1. The CDR3 length is 15 residues. V lost 1 base and J lost 5; bases outside the gene matches: 7. Germline assignment: CDR1 MDHEN and CDR2 SYDVKM. CDR3 in DNA: TGTGCCAGCAGTTTATCGACAGGGTTTGCTGAGACCCAGTACTTC. Translation gives CASSLSTGFAETQYF.

V is TRBV18 and J is TRBJ1-1; possibly TRBD1 for D (5 bases). The V gene's germline CDR1 is KGHSH and CDR2 LQKENI. Trimming removed 5 bases at V and 10 bases at J, with 20 bases between. The CDR3 has 14 residues. This chain's CDR3 is CASSKEQELFGAFF. The CDR3 DNA sequence: TGTGCCAGCTCAAAAGAACAGGAGCTATTTGGAGCTTTCTTT.

This clone occurred once. This chain joins TRBV6-6 and TRBJ1-3, with a tentative D call TRBD1 (6 bases). Germline V lookup: CDR1 MNHNY, CDR2 SVGAGI (reference sequence). With 2 bases removed from V and 0 bases from J, the gap between germline ends came to 8 bases. CDR3 size: 15 residues. The CDR3 sequence is CASSYGDNSGNTIYF. The CDR3 nucleotides are TGTGCCAGCAGTTACGGGGACAACTCTGGAAACACCATATATTTT.

The chain couples TRBV7-9 to TRBJ1-2; D is ambiguous. This CDR3 is built from 13 residues. Trimming removed 4 bases from V and 8 bases from J, with 14 bases in between. Germline lookup yields CDR1 SEHNR and CDR2 FQNEAQ (reference sequence). The CDR3 sequence: CASSSERVGGYTF. CDR3 nucleotide sequence: TGTGCCAGCAGCTCGGAGAGGGTAGGCGGCTACACCTTC.

The chain employs TRBV6-4 and TRBJ1-5; TRBD1 aligns across 7 bases. Germline CDR1 MRHNA, CDR2 SNTAGT. Losses at the gene ends were 0 bases for V and 5 bases for J; bases not matched to a gene: 28. The CDR3 spans 23 residues. The CDR3, as DNA: TGTGCCAGCAGTGACTCGGGAGAGGTAATGACAGGGTGGTATCCCAAGGTTGATCAGCCCCAGCATTTT. It translates to CASSDSGEVMTGWYPKVDQPQHF.

The table lists this clone with a few counts. V and J are TRBV6-1 and TRBJ1-4; D gene uncertain. V was trimmed by 7 bases and J by 5 bases, leaving 11 bases between them. The CDR3 loop spans 13 amino acids. Looked up from germline, CDR1 is MNHNS and CDR2 is SASEGT. The CDR3 bases are TGTGCCAGCACGGGCAGCTTGAATGAAAAACTGTTTTTT. It yields the protein CASTGSLNEKLFF.

The chain joins TRBV11-1 to TRBJ1-3; D ambiguous. This CDR3 has 12 residues. Germline V lookup: CDR1 SGHAT, CDR2 FQDESV (reference sequence). Between the trimmed V and J ends, which lost 4 bases and 3 bases, there was a span of 4 bases. CDR3 nucleotide sequence: TGTGCCAGCAGCTCCTATGGAAACACCATATATTTT. This gives the protein CASSSYGNTIYF.

This rearrangement joins TRBV4-2 to TRBJ2-1; 10 nucleotides match TRBD2. The CDR3 has 17 amino acids. V lost 4 bases and J lost 8; bases outside the gene matches: 14. Germline V CDR1 and CDR2: LGHNA, YNFKEQ. CDR3 nucleotide sequence: TGTGCCAGCAGCCTTGACCCTAGCGGGAGTGAACGGGATGAGCAGTTCTTC. Residues: CASSLDPSGSERDEQFF.

This rearrangement joins TRBV29-1 to TRBJ2-7; D remains ambiguous. This CDR3 comprises 13 residues. The ends were cut back, 4 bases at V and 2 bases at J, with 12 bases in the middle. Germline values: CDR1 SQVTM, CDR2 ANQGSEA. The DNA for the CDR3 is TGCAGCGTTGGGGATCAGTATCCCTACGAGCAGTACTTC. Its translation: CSVGDQYPYEQYF.

The chain carries TRBV6-5 and TRBJ2-7; D perhaps matches TRBD2 (6 bases). This CDR3 has 13 residues. Trimming took off 6 bases at V and 6 bases at J, with 15 bases between the two ends. CDR1 MNHEY and CDR2 SVGAGI come from the germline V gene. CDR3 residues: CASRSSGEVEQYF. The CDR3 nucleotides are TGTGCCAGCAGGTCGTCGGGGGAGGTCGAGCAGTACTTC.

This clone is classed as medium-sized. The chain combines TRBV5-4 with TRBJ2-7, with 10 bases matching TRBD1. The CDR3 runs 14 residues. From germline, CDR1 is SGHNT and CDR2 YYREEE (reference sequence). V shed 4 bases, J shed 3 bases, and the junction held 4 bases outside the gene matches. CDR3: CASSPDRGNYEQYF. DNA of the CDR3: TGTGCCAGCAGCCCGGACAGGGGGAACTACGAGCAGTACTTC.

The chain employs TRBV10-2 and TRBJ2-1; 7 positions match TRBD2. There are 14 residues in the CDR3. The V gene's germline CDR1 is WSHSY and CDR2 SAAADI. The trim removed 8 bases at V and 4 bases at J, leaving 8 bases unmatched. The CDR3 DNA sequence: TGCGCCAGCGGCGGGAGTTCCGTTTACAATGAGCAGTTCTTC. Translation: CASGGSSVYNEQFF.

The rearrangement uses TRBV7-6 and TRBJ2-5; no firm D call. V was pared by 2 bases and J by 0 bases, with 10 bases between. The CDR3 length is 15 residues. Germline V lookup: CDR1 SGHVS, CDR2 FNYEAQ. This chain's CDR3 is CASSLFGGYQETQYF. The CDR3 bases are TGTGCCAGCAGCTTATTCGGTGGCTACCAAGAGACCCAGTACTTC.

By share of the sample, this clone is medium-sized. V and J are TRBV5-1 and TRBJ1-2; D ambiguous. This CDR3 region has 14 residues. Trimming removed 0 bases at V and 8 bases at J, with 14 bases between. Germline values: CDR1 SGHRS, CDR2 YFSETQ. The CDR3 spells CASSLGLQVGGYTF. The CDR3 nucleotides are TGCGCCAGCAGCTTGGGCCTTCAAGTAGGAGGCTACACCTTC.

The chain has TRBV6-6 and TRBJ2-1; TRBD2 might be the D (6 bases). Germline V gives CDR1 MNHNY, CDR2 SVGAGI (reference sequence). Trimming removed 5 bases at V and 6 bases at J, with 14 bases between. The CDR3 runs to 14 residues. In DNA, the CDR3 is TGTGCCAGCAGTCCCGGGCTGGGAGGCAATGAGCAGTTCTTC. Its protein product is CASSPGLGGNEQFF.

The rearrangement joins TRBV28 to TRBJ1-2; D is unclear. The germline V and J ends were trimmed by 6 bases and 3 bases, with 8 bases remaining between them. The CDR3 is 12 residues long. Germline lookup yields CDR1 MDHEN and CDR2 SYDVKM. CDR3 DNA sequence: TGTGCCAGCAGACCCCTTTACTATGGCTACACCTTC. Translating it yields CASRPLYYGYTF.

This clone was counted once. J is TRBJ2-3 and V is TRBV18, with 10 bases aligning to TRBD2. V lost 0 bases, J lost 0 bases, and 3 bases stayed unmatched. CDR3 size: 17 residues. The V gene's germline CDR1 is KGHSH and CDR2 LQKENI. The CDR3 DNA reads TGTGCCAGCTCACCACCGGGACTAGCGACTAGCACAGATACGCAGTATTTT. Translated, it gives CASSPPGLATSTDTQYF. Full variable domain (missing parts from reference TRBV18 and TRBJ2-3): NAGVMQNPRHLVRRRGQEARLRCSPMKGHSHVYWYRQLPEEGLKFMVYLQKENIIDESGMPKERFSAEFPKEGPSILRIQQVVRGDSAAYFCASSPPGLATSTDTQYFGPGTRLTVL.

This chain joins TRBV7-2 and TRBJ2-3; 10 bases map to TRBD1. Germline-derived CDR1 and CDR2 are SGHTA and FQGNSA. The CDR3 spans 15 residues. V was pared by 3 bases and J by 3 bases, with 3 bases of the junction left unmatched. CDR3 bases: TGTGCCAGCAGCTTTGACAGGGGGCCAACAGATACGCAGTATTTT. It is translated as CASSFDRGPTDTQYF.

Remarks on this clone: Within the sample, other DNA sequences also encode this same CDR3. V is TRBV10-3 and J is TRBJ1-4; possible D gene TRBD1, 5 bases. The CDR3 runs 15 residues. Trimming took 0 bases from V and 1 from J, leaving 6 bases between them. Germline lookup yields CDR1 ENHRY and CDR2 SYGVKD. CDR3 amino acids: CAISESRGTNEKLFF. CDR3 in DNA: TGTGCCATCAGTGAGTCGAGGGGAACTAATGAAAAACTGTTTTTT.

The V gene is TRBV6-5, the J gene TRBJ2-1; 13 positions match TRBD2. CDR1 MNHEY and CDR2 SVGAGI come from the germline V gene. The CDR3 sequence is 16 residues long. The ends lost 4 bases at V and 7 bases at J; junction bases unmatched: 7. The DNA of the CDR3 is TGTGCCAGCAGTTCAAGACTAGCGGGAGGTACGAATGAGCAGTTCTTC. Protein product: CASSSRLAGGTNEQFF.